This section outlines one T cell receptor beta chain sequence together with its context. The target antigen is unknown. This entry comes from a study of T cells in Graves' hyperthyroidism and ophthalmopathy. Study-wide findings and caveats: Ophthalmopathy was predicted by the model a median of roughly 6.6 months ahead of onset.

TCR beta CDR3 sequences were amplified from RNA transcripts. In the first-round RT-PCR of the TCR CDR3, the HTBI primer set was used. Using its own MiXCR run on the multiplex PCR reads, TCRdb lists one record per CDR3 protein. The table records around 200,000 distinct CDR3 sequences, over 15% of them present only once. The sample consisted of blood. This TCR was sampled from a woman between 50 and 59 years old with Graves' hyperthyroidism.

This CDR3 reads CASSPLGYNEQFF. DNA of the CDR3: TGTGCCAGCAGCCCCCTCGGGTACAATGAGCAGTTCTTC. V gene TRBV12-3 or TRBV12-4 combines with J gene TRBJ2-1; D remains unclear. The ends were cut back, 6 bases at V and 4 bases at J, with 10 bases in the middle. This CDR3 is 13 amino acids long.